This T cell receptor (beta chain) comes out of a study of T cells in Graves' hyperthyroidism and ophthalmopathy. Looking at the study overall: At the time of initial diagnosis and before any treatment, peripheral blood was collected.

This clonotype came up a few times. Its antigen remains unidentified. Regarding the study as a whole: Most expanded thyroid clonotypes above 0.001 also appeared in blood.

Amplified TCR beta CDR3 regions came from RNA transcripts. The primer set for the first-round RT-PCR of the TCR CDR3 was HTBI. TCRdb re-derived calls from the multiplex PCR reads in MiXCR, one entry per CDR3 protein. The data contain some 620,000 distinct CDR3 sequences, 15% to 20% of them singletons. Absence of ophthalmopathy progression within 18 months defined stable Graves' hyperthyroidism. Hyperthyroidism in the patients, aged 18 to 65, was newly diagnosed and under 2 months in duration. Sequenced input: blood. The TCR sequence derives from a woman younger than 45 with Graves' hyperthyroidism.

The CDR3 DNA sequence: TGCGCCAGCAGCCCGAGACAGGGCCGGGACACCGGGGAGCTGTTTTTT. Encoded protein: CASSPRQGRDTGELFF. The V gene is TRBV5-1, the J gene TRBJ2-2; 7 nucleotides align to TRBD1. The CDR3 has 16 amino acids. Trimming removed 4 bases from V and 3 bases from J; junction bases left unmatched: 9. Per germline, CDR1 SGHRS and CDR2 YFSETQ.